This is a list of T cell receptor beta chains from one sample in a study of shared clonotypes between healthy human individuals. Produced via immunoSEQ multiplex PCR; TCRdb's table is partial and in-frame only. The sample holds around 2,100,000 clones, about 95% seen once. The material sequenced was naive CD8+ T cells sorted from blood. Receptor source: a young man in good health. CDR3s include the opening cysteine and the closing phenylalanine or tryptophan. A D gene is named only where the DNA matches it firmly. Part of the rows lack a size; the others show once, few, many or a class for expanded clones.

J | V | size | D | CDR3 | DNA
TRBJ2-2 | TRBV2 | NA | NA | CASRPVWGEDGGELFF | TGTGCCAGCAGGCCTGTGTGGGGGGAGGACGGCGGGGAGCTGTTTTTT
TRBJ2-2 | TRBV30 | NA | NA | CAWSWVGELFF | TGTGCCTGGAGTTGGGTCGGGGAGCTGTTTTTT
TRBJ2-7 | TRBV2 | NA | NA | CASSEGRGARFEQYF | TGTGCCAGCAGTGAAGGTCGTGGGGCACGCTTCGAGCAGTACTTC
TRBJ2-1 | TRBV6-1 | NA | NA | CASSNWPRNEQFF | TGTGCCAGCAGTAATTGGCCGCGAAATGAGCAGTTCTTC
TRBJ2-2 | TRBV5-4 | NA | NA | CASSFSLARGAGELFF | TGTGCCAGCAGCTTTAGTCTGGCTCGAGGGGCCGGGGAGCTGTTTTTT
TRBJ2-5 | TRBV4-1 | NA | NA | CASSQGAGLQETQYF | TGCGCCAGCAGCCAAGGGGCGGGACTCCAAGAGACCCAGTACTTC
TRBJ1-4 | TRBV7-9 | NA | NA | CASTRDEKLFF | TGTGCCAGCACCCGAGATGAAAAACTGTTTTTT
TRBJ2-7 | TRBV13 | NA | TRBD1 | CASSLGGTGNPEQYF | TGTGCCAGCAGCTTAGGGGGGACAGGGAACCCCGAGCAGTACTTC
TRBJ2-7 | TRBV2 | NA | NA | CASSEVGGTAYEQYF | TGTGCCAGCAGTGAAGTTGGAGGGACAGCCTACGAGCAGTACTTC
TRBJ2-2 | TRBV11-2 | once | NA | CASSSAGTSNTGELFF | TGTGCCAGCAGCTCCGCCGGGACTTCGAACACCGGGGAGCTGTTTTTT
TRBJ2-7 | TRBV13 | NA | TRBD2 | CASSLWDYSYEQYF | TGTGCCAGCAGCTTATGGGACTACTCCTACGAGCAGTACTTC
TRBJ2-7 | TRBV6-5 | NA | TRBD1 | CASSRDRDYYEQYF | TGTGCCAGCAGCCGGGACAGGGATTACTACGAGCAGTACTTC
TRBJ1-1 | TRBV9 | NA | NA | CASSVDTGLNTEAFF | TGTGCCAGCAGCGTAGATACAGGGCTGAACACTGAAGCTTTCTTT
TRBJ2-3 | TRBV7-9 | NA | TRBD2 | CASSSTRLAGEDLGNTQYF | TGTGCCAGCAGCTCGACTCGACTAGCGGGGGAGGACCTTGGGAATACGCAGTATTTT
TRBJ2-1 | TRBV12-5 | NA | TRBD2 | CASGLAGGYNEQFF | TGTGCTAGTGGTTTGGCCGGGGGGTACAATGAGCAGTTCTTC
TRBJ2-1 | TRBV10-1 | NA | NA | CASSGGGGGTYNEQFF | TGCGCCAGCAGTGGTGGAGGCGGAGGGACCTACAATGAGCAGTTCTTC
TRBJ1-1 | TRBV4-2 | NA | NA | CASSQGQRLNTEAFF | TGTGCCAGCAGCCAAGGACAGCGTTTAAACACTGAAGCTTTCTTT
TRBJ2-1 | TRBV4-1 | NA | TRBD2 | CASSQMTSPYNEQFF | TGCGCCAGCAGCCAGATGACTAGCCCCTACAATGAGCAGTTCTTC
TRBJ2-1 | TRBV7-8 | NA | TRBD2 | CASAGGPMVEQFF | TGTGCCAGCGCGGGAGGGCCTATGGTTGAGCAGTTCTTC
TRBJ1-3 | TRBV7-8 | NA | NA | CASSLAWDENTIYF | TGTGCCAGCAGCTTAGCGTGGGATGAAAACACCATATATTTT
TRBJ2-7 | TRBV27 | NA | NA | CASNRTLPYEQYF | TGTGCCAGCAACCGGACATTACCCTACGAGCAGTACTTC
TRBJ2-3 | TRBV4-2 | NA | NA | CASSPTAENTQYF | TGTGCCAGCAGCCCCACCGCGGAGAATACGCAGTATTTT
TRBJ1-1 | TRBV29-1 | NA | NA | CSVVGPRNTEAFF | TGCAGCGTTGTGGGGCCCAGGAACACTGAAGCTTTCTTT
TRBJ2-2 | TRBV6-6 | few | NA | CASSAGDTGELFF | TGTGCCAGCAGTGCTGGTGACACCGGGGAGCTGTTTTTT
TRBJ1-2 | TRBV13 | NA | NA | CASSLGRRPIPNYGYTF | TGTGCCAGCAGCTTAGGCCGCAGGCCTATCCCTAACTATGGCTACACCTTC
TRBJ2-7 | TRBV6-1 | NA | TRBD1 | CASSEGQYYEQYF | TGTGCCAGCAGTGAGGGACAGTACTACGAGCAGTACTTC
TRBJ2-1 | TRBV6-5 | NA | NA | CASSYSIGEIYNEQFF | TGTGCCAGCAGTTACTCGATAGGGGAAATCTACAATGAGCAGTTCTTC
TRBJ2-7 | TRBV15 | NA | NA | CATSRDHPGMGEQYF | TGTGCCACCAGCAGAGATCATCCGGGAATGGGCGAGCAGTACTTC
TRBJ2-5 | TRBV19 | NA | TRBD2 | CASSQTGTSYGETQYF | TGTGCCAGTAGTCAGACCGGGACTAGCTATGGGGAGACCCAGTACTTC
TRBJ2-1 | TRBV14 | NA | NA | CASSQVTYNEQFF | TGTGCCAGCAGCCAAGTCACCTACAATGAGCAGTTCTTC
TRBJ2-3 | TRBV19 | NA | TRBD1 | CASSTRQGYTDTQYF | TGTGCCAGTAGTACCCGACAGGGTTACACAGATACGCAGTATTTT
TRBJ1-4 | TRBV19 | NA | NA | CASSMRTEGTNEKLFF | TGTGCCAGTAGTATGAGGACGGAGGGAACTAATGAAAAACTGTTTTTT
TRBJ1-2 | TRBV30 | once | TRBD1 | CAWSEGQGNYGYTF | TGTGCCTGGAGTGAGGGACAGGGAAACTATGGCTACACCTTC
TRBJ2-2 | TRBV4-2 | NA | NA | CASSRVDTGELFF | TGTGCCAGCAGCCGGGTGGACACCGGGGAGCTGTTTTTT